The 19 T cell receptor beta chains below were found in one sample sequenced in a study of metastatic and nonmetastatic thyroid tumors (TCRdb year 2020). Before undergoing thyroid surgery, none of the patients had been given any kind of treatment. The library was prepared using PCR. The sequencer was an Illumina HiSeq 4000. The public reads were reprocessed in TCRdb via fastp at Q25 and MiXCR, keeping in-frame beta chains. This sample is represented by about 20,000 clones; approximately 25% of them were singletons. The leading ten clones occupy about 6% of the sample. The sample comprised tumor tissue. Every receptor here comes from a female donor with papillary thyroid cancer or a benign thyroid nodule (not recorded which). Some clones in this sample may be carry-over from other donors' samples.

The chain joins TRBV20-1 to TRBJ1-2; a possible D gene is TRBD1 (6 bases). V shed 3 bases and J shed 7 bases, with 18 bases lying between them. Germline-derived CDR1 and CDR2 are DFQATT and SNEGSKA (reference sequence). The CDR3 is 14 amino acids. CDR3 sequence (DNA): TGCAGTGCTAGCTCTACAGGGTGGGCTGCTGGCTACACCTTC. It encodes CSASSTGWAAGYTF.

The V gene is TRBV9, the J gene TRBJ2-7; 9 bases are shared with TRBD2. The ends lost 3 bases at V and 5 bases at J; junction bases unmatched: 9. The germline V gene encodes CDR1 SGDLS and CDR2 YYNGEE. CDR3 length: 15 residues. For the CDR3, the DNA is TGTGCCAGCAGCGGAAAGAGCGGGAGGTCTGACGAGCAGTACTTC. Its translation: CASSGKSGRSDEQYF.

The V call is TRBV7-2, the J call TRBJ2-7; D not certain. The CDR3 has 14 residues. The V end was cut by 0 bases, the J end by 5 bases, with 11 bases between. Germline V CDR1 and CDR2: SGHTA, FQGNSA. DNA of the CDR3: TGTGCCAGCAGCTTAGCAGCAATCGACCACGAGCAGTACTTC. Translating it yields CASSLAAIDHEQYF.

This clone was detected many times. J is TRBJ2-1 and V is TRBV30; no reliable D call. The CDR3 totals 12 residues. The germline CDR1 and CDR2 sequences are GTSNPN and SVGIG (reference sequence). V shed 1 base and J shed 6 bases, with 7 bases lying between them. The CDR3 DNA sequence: TGTGCCTGGAGTGAGTGGGGCAATGAGCAGTTCTTC. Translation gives CAWSEWGNEQFF.

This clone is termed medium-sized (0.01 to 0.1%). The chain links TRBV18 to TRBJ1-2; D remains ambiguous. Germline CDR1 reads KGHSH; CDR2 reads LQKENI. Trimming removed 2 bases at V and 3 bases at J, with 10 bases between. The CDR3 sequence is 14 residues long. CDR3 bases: TGTGCCAGCTCACCAGCCAGTACCGACTATGGCTACACCTTC. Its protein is CASSPASTDYGYTF.

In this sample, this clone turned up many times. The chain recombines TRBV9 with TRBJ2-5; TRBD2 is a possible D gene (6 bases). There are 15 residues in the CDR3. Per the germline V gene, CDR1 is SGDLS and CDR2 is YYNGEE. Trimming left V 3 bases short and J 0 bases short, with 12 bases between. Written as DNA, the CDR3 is TGTGCCAGCAGCGAGGAGGGGCGGGACCAAGAGACCCAGTACTTC. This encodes CASSEEGRDQETQYF.

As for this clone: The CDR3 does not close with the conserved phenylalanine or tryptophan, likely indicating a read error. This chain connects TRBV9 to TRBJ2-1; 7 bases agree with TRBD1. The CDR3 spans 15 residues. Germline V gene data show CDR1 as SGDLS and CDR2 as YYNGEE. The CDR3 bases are TGTGCCAGCAGCGCATACAGGGGTCCCTACAATAAGCAGTTCCTC. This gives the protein CASSAYRGPYNKQFL.

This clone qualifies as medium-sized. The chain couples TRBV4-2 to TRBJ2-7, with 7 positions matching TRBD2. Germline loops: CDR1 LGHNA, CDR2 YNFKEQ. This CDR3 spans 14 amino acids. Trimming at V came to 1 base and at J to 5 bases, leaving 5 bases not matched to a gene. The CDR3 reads CASSQGAGVNEQYF. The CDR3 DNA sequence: TGTGCCAGCAGCCAAGGGGCGGGAGTCAACGAGCAGTACTTC.

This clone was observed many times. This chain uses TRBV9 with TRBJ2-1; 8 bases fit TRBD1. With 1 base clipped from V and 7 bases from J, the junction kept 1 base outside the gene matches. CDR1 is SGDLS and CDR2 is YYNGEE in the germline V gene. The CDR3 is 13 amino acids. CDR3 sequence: CASSVQGANEQFF. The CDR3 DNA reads TGTGCCAGCAGCGTACAGGGGGCGAATGAGCAGTTCTTC.

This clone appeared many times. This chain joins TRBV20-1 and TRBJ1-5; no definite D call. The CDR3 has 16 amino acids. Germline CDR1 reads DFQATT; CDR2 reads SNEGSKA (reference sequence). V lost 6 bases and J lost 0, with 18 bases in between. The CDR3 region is CSASLPETYSNQPQHF. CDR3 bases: TGCAGTGCCTCCCTTCCGGAGACATATAGCAATCAGCCCCAGCATTTT.

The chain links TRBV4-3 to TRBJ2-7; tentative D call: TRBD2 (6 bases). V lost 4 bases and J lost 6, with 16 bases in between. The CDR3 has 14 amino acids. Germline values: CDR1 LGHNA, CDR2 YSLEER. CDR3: CASSLLTGEVEQYF. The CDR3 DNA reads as TGCGCCAGCAGCCTTTTGACGGGGGAGGTCGAGCAGTACTTC.

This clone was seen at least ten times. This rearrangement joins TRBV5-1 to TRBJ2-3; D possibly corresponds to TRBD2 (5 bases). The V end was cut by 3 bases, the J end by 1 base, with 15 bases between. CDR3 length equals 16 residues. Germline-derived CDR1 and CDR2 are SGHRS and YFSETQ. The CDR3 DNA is TGCGCCAGCAGCTCGGCGGGTGGATCCGGCACAGATACGCAGTATTTT. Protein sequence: CASSSAGGSGTDTQYF. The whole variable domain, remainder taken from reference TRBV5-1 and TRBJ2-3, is KAGVTQTPRYLIKTRGQQVTLSCSPISGHRSVSWYQQTPGQGLQFLFEYFSETQRNKGNFPGRFSGRQFSNSRSEMNVSTLELGDSALYLCASSSAGGSGTDTQYFGPGTRLTVL.

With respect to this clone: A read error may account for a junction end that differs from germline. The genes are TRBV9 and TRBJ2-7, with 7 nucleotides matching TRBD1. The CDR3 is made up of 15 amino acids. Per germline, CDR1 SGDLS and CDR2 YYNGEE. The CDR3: CASIVAGTAAYEQYF. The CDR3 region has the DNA TGTGCCAGCATCGTAGCCGGGACAGCGGCCTACGAGCAGTACTTC. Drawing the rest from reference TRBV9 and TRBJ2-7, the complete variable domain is DSGVTQTPKHLITATGQRVTLRCSPRSGDLSVYWYQQSLDQGLQFLIQYYNGEERAKGNILERFSAQQFPDLHSELNLSSLELGDSALYFCASIVAGTAAYEQYFGPGTRLTVT.

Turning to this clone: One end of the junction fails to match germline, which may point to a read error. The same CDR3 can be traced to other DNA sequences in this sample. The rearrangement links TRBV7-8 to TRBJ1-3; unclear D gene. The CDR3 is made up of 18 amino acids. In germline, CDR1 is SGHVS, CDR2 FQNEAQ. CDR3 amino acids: CASSLAGRRESSGNTIYF. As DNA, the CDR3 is TGTGCCAGCAGCTTAGCGGGGAGGAGGGAGAGCTCTGGAAACACCATATATTTC.

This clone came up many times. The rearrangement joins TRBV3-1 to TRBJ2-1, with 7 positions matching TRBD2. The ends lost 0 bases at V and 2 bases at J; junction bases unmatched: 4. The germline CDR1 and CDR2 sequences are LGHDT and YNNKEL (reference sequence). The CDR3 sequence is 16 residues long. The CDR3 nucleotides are TGTGCCAGCAGCCAAGATGGCGGGAGCCCCTACAATGAGCAGTTCTTC. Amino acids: CASSQDGGSPYNEQFF.

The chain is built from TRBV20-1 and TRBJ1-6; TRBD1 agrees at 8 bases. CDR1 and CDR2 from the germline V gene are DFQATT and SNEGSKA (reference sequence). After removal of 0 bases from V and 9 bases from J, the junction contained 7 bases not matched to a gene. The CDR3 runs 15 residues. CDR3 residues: CSARDIQGDPSPLHF. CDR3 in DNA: TGCAGTGCTAGAGATATACAGGGGGACCCTTCACCCCTCCACTTT.

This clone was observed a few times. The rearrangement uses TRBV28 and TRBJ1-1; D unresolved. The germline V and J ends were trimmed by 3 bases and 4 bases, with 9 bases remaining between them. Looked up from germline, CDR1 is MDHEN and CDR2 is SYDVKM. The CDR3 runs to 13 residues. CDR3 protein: CASSFLRVTEAFF. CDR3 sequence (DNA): TGTGCCAGCAGTTTCCTCCGTGTCACTGAAGCTTTCTTT.

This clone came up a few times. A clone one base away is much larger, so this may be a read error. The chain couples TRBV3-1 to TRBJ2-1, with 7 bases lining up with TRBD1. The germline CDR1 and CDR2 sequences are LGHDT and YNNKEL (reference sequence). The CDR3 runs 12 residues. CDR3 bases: TGTGCCGGCAGCCCAAGGGGGCATACCCCGTTCTTC. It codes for CAGSPRGHTPFF.

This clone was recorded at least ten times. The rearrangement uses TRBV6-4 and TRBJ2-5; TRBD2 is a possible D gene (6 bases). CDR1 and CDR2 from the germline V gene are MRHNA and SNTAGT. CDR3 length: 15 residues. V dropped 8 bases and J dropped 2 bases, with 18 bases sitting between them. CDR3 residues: CASSRGPGPQETQYF. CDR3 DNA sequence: TGTGCCAGCTCGCGGGGCCCAGGCCCACAAGAGACCCAGTACTTC.